This T cell receptor (beta chain) was retrieved from a study of shared clonotypes between healthy human individuals (dated by TCRdb to between 2020 and 2021). General notes on the study: Two women and three men aged 18 to 49 years were included in the cohort. Per donor, leukapheresis produced somewhere between about 0.85 and 8.9 billion PBMCs. Different laboratories and diverse techniques were used to prepare libraries and sequence TCR repertoires, to increase sequencing depth and limit assay-specific biases. For each donor, CD4 naive and CD4 memory were each given three plates, CD8 naive was given two plates, and CD8 memory was given one plate. Blood TCR repertoires of five healthy adults were deeply sequenced to estimate repertoire size and the extent of clonotype sharing between individuals.

TCR CDR3 regions were amplified from genomic DNA by multiplex PCR using the deep immunoSEQ assay. Genomic DNA extracted from each cell subset was distributed evenly over all wells of several immunoSEQ 96-well plates, and each plate served as one replicate. For sorted subsets, each replicate PCR was loaded with approximately 190 ng genomic DNA, equivalent to 25,000 to 35,000 T cell genomes. The purified libraries were quantified using a Qubit 3.0 fluorometer, sized with a Bioanalyzer 2100, and then quantified again using the KAPA Library Quantification kit. Every immunoSEQ 96-well plate was sequenced on a dedicated single-read 150-cycle Illumina NextSeq 550 flow cell. The authors' pipeline ran thus. Because the immunoSEQ output included only junctional sequences and no quality scores, the filtering could not be the same as the filtering used for full-length reads. To assign V/J genes and CDR3, sequences were annotated using PyIR, a Python wrapper for IgBLAST v1.9, with IMGT germline references. Any read was removed if the V/J assignment was weak (E-value above 1e-6), the CDR3 was missing, or the read contained stop codons, out-of-frame junctions, or ambiguous translated residues. V3J clonotypes were defined by identical inferred V gene, J gene, and CDR3 amino acid sequence. Percentage overlap between repertoires was calculated by dividing the number of shared unique clonotypes by the size of the smaller repertoire. Richness of each repertoire was evaluated using RTK rarefaction, the Chao1 estimator, and Recon v2.1 estimates of unobserved clonotypes. OLGA was used to compute generation probabilities for all TCRbeta clonotypes that the gDNA method yielded from a few donors. TCRdb provides this immuneACCESS table in a form limited to in-frame rearrangements. Some clones are lacking; in checked studies, under half of them reflect an unresolved V gene, and why the rest are absent is not known. V and J calls and clone size are those listed in that table; D and trimming were worked out from the DNA. This sample holds some 320,000 clones; roughly 84% were observed only once. The ten largest clones capture roughly 15% of the sample.

The paper as a whole reports these results and caveats: The genetic and exposure-history diversity represented was limited by the small number of donors. Sampling was restricted to blood, and TCR repertoires in tissue are likely to differ from TCR repertoires in blood. Approximately 5% of naive CD4, more than 3% of naive CD8, approximately 2.2% of memory CD4, and about 0.4% of memory CD8 clonotypes were shared across four donors. Larger estimated clonotype richness was generally found for naive subsets than for memory subsets. Pairwise subsampling indicated that sequencing depth was expected to affect the degree of clonotype sharing among donors. Incomplete sequencing was indicated by rarefaction of sorted-subset datasets, despite the large sequencing depth. Compared with non-shared clonotypes, the clonotypes found in all four sorted-subset donors had higher generation probabilities.

From a lookup of the germline V gene, CDR1 and CDR2 are MNHEY and SVGAGI. Measured from the cysteine to the phenylalanine, the CDR3 is 15 residues long. Only CDR3 DNA is held: 45 bases, read in frame from base 1. The trim is 7 bases for V and 0 bases for J, with a gap of 15 bases between the germline ends. The donors were healthy, HIV-negative adults with no recently reported acute infections or vaccinations. All donors were Caucasian adults living in Nashville, Tennessee, USA. CD8 memory samples consisted of magnetically selected CD45RO+ cells combined with CCR7-negative CD45RA+ effector memory (TemRA) cells. Blood was collected by leukapheresis, and PBMCs were isolated by Ficoll-Histopaque density gradient centrifugation and then cryopreserved in liquid nitrogen vapor phase. Purity and quantity of every magnetically sorted T cell population were checked by analytical flow cytometry. From each sorted fraction, genomic DNA was isolated and quantified by UV absorbance on a Nanodrop 2000c.

Points on this clone: Its cognate antigen has yet to be identified. No qualities accompany the bases; no much larger clone lies one base away.

The sequence links TRBV6-5 to TRBJ1-2; TRBD1 is a weak D gene call, 5 bases matching. The clonotype comes from a man between 18 and 29 years old in good health. Sequenced: memory CD8+ T cells sorted from blood. Explained via the paper, the cell subset or site label denotes: CD45RO+ cells pooled with CCR7-negative TemRA cells. The CDR3 in this case is CASTPRGMANYGYTF. The bases read TGTGCCAGCACCCCTCGGGGGATGGCTAACTATGGCTACACCTTC.